Listed below are T cell receptor beta chains from one sample, sequenced in a study of blood T cell repertoires in COVID-19. Sequencing was performed with immunoSEQ multiplex PCR; in TCRdb, only in-frame clones are kept and a portion is missing. Altogether roughly 180,000 clones are present, roughly four fifths being singletons, with the ten largest covering 12%. Source material: PBMCs or T cells enriched from blood (not recorded which). These TCRs come from a middle-aged man who had recovered from COVID-19. Both conserved end residues are part of each CDR3. The order of the fields is D gene, clone size, J gene, V gene, CDR3 protein. The D gene is left open where the match is weak. For some rows the clone size is stated as once, few or many, or as a class when expanded; others skip it.

d_call: TRBD1
clone_size: -
j_call: TRBJ1-1
v_call: TRBV6-5
cdr3_aa: CASYPGQGVDTEAFF

d_call: -
clone_size: -
j_call: TRBJ1-5
v_call: TRBV6-1
cdr3_aa: CASSELVTRNQPQHF

d_call: TRBD1
clone_size: -
j_call: TRBJ1-5
v_call: TRBV15
cdr3_aa: CATSIAGGQPQHF

d_call: TRBD1
clone_size: -
j_call: TRBJ1-3
v_call: TRBV5-1
cdr3_aa: CASSLGTGHSGNTIYF

d_call: TRBD1
clone_size: -
j_call: TRBJ1-2
v_call: TRBV6-5
cdr3_aa: CASSPGTGDLYGYTF

d_call: TRBD2
clone_size: once
j_call: TRBJ2-7
v_call: TRBV29-1
cdr3_aa: CSVGVAGGNYEQYF

d_call: -
clone_size: -
j_call: TRBJ1-1
v_call: TRBV29-1
cdr3_aa: CSVEKQGGTEAFF

d_call: -
clone_size: -
j_call: TRBJ1-2
v_call: TRBV5-1
cdr3_aa: CASSSLAGGQPYGYTF

d_call: TRBD1
clone_size: -
j_call: TRBJ1-2
v_call: TRBV7-2
cdr3_aa: CASSRDRGGNYTF

d_call: TRBD2
clone_size: -
j_call: TRBJ2-2
v_call: TRBV9
cdr3_aa: CASSVGLAGGRTGELFF

d_call: TRBD1
clone_size: once
j_call: TRBJ1-1
v_call: TRBV7-9
cdr3_aa: CASSARGPGEAFF

d_call: TRBD1
clone_size: -
j_call: TRBJ1-1
v_call: TRBV7-2
cdr3_aa: CASSWTGPTTWAFF

d_call: TRBD2
clone_size: -
j_call: TRBJ2-3
v_call: TRBV7-6
cdr3_aa: CASSLRLAGIDTQYF

d_call: -
clone_size: -
j_call: TRBJ1-2
v_call: TRBV5-4
cdr3_aa: CASSWRASEGGYTF

d_call: TRBD2
clone_size: few
j_call: TRBJ2-1
v_call: TRBV7-6
cdr3_aa: CASSYRTSGSSSYNEQFF

d_call: -
clone_size: -
j_call: TRBJ1-5
v_call: TRBV3-1/TRBV3-2
cdr3_aa: CASSQQWGGNQPQHF

d_call: TRBD1
clone_size: -
j_call: TRBJ1-2
v_call: TRBV28
cdr3_aa: CASSTSGTAYGYGYTF

d_call: TRBD1
clone_size: -
j_call: TRBJ1-5
v_call: TRBV7-2
cdr3_aa: CASSPFRDSNQPQHF

d_call: -
clone_size: once
j_call: TRBJ1-2
v_call: TRBV5-8
cdr3_aa: CASSPRTVRVLNGYTF

d_call: -
clone_size: -
j_call: TRBJ2-7
v_call: TRBV6-5
cdr3_aa: CASSYAVGDYYEQYF

d_call: -
clone_size: -
j_call: TRBJ2-3
v_call: TRBV5-1
cdr3_aa: CASSRPLSGPGWDTQYF

d_call: -
clone_size: -
j_call: TRBJ2-7
v_call: TRBV7-8
cdr3_aa: CASSSTGTTYEQYF

d_call: TRBD1
clone_size: -
j_call: TRBJ1-5
v_call: TRBV2
cdr3_aa: CASSTTTGDRNQPQHF

d_call: -
clone_size: -
j_call: TRBJ2-1
v_call: TRBV13
cdr3_aa: CASSLGRADYNEQFF

d_call: TRBD2
clone_size: -
j_call: TRBJ2-2
v_call: TRBV7-2
cdr3_aa: CASSQAGGGTGELFF

d_call: -
clone_size: -
j_call: TRBJ2-1
v_call: TRBV10-3
cdr3_aa: CATVRQDGWNNEQFF

d_call: -
clone_size: few
j_call: TRBJ1-1
v_call: TRBV7-2
cdr3_aa: CASSLWAGPGDTEAFF

d_call: -
clone_size: -
j_call: TRBJ1-6
v_call: TRBV18
cdr3_aa: CASSPYAGNSPLHF